The 4 T cell receptor beta chains reported below all come from one sample, sequenced in a study of blood T cell repertoires in COVID-19 (dated by TCRdb to 2018 to 2021). Libraries were prepared through the immunoSEQ multiplex PCR assay. The table comes from immuneACCESS by way of TCRdb, which keeps in-frame sequences with V and J called. Part of the clones is missing from these tables; in studies checked, under half for an unresolved V gene and the rest for unknown reasons. Recorded for this sample are 81,000 or so clones; approximately 90% of them occurred a single time. The top ten hold about 12% of the sample. Input material: peripheral blood. The receptors were gathered from a man in his sixties or seventies with active or convalescent COVID-19.

The gene calls are TRBV24-1 and TRBJ1-2; D remains unclear. The V and J ends lost 5 bases and 5 bases respectively, with 8 bases between them. CDR3 length: 12 residues. Germline CDR1 reads KGHDR; CDR2 reads SFDVKD. The CDR3 DNA sequence: TGTGCCACCAGTGGGGAGGAATATGGCTACACCTTC. The encoded protein is CATSGEEYGYTF.

This clone was counted once. V usage is TRBV7-2 and J usage is TRBJ2-5; the D gene is possibly TRBD2 (6 bases). Germline V gives CDR1 SGHTA, CDR2 FQGNSA. The CDR3 totals 13 residues. V was clipped by 5 bases and J by 2 bases, with 9 bases between them. The CDR3 sequence is CASSAGPQETQYF. The CDR3 nucleotides read TGTGCCAGCAGCGCGGGACCACAAGAGACCCAGTACTTC.

This chain joins TRBV5-5 and TRBJ1-4; D remains ambiguous. Trimming stripped 7 bases from V and 6 bases from J, with 13 bases between. There are 13 residues in the CDR3. CDR1 and CDR2 from the germline V gene are SGHKS and YYEKEE (reference sequence). CDR3 amino acids: CASAGVMDEKLFF. The DNA for the CDR3 is TGTGCCAGCGCGGGAGTGATGGATGAAAAACTGTTTTTT.

The rearrangement uses TRBV18 and TRBJ2-7; 13 positions match TRBD2. The trim removed 3 bases at V and 4 bases at J, leaving 3 bases unmatched. The CDR3 sequence is 15 residues long. Germline values: CDR1 KGHSH, CDR2 LQKENI. CDR3 region: CASSPGTSGVYEQYF. CDR3 nucleotides: TGTGCCAGCTCACCGGGGACTAGCGGGGTTTACGAGCAGTACTTC.